This T cell receptor (beta chain) came from a study of shared clonotypes between healthy human individuals. Study-level points and caveats: In contrast to clonotypes shared by all four donors, non-shared clonotypes had lower generation probabilities.

Researchers divided each subset's genomic DNA evenly across several immunoSEQ plates. Original data processing: With immunoSEQ giving junction-only sequences and no quality scores, filtering differed. Here immunoSEQ multiplex PCR was the method, and the copy in TCRdb shows in-frame clones only, minus some. The D gene and trimming were derived from the DNA, and the V and J assignments and clone size from that table. The sample yields millions of clones, approximately 93% seen once. CDR1 is SQVTM, CDR2 ANQGSEA, per germline. The CDR3 runs to 13 residues. The V end was cut by 7 bases, the J end by 0 bases, with 12 bases between. Notes on this clone: What it binds is unknown.

V and J are TRBV29-1 and TRBJ1-1; D perhaps matches TRBD1 (5 bases). The sample taken for sequencing was naive CD4+ T cells from PBMCs. Subset indicated: CD45RA+ positively selected. The TCR comes from a man aged 18 to 30 in good health. Some clones in this sample may be carry-over from other donors' samples. CDR3 DNA sequence: TGCAGCGCTCGAGCGACAGTGAACACTGAAGCTTTCTTT. Translation: CSARATVNTEAFF.